Detailed here is one T cell receptor (beta chain). As every portion of the isolated RNA was reverse transcribed, the sequencing read expressed TCRB transcripts. Repertoires were generated with immunoSEQ multiplex PCR, while TCRdb's copy carries only in-frame clones and drops some. The sample includes around 500,000 clones, over 25% seen only once; the top ten take roughly 0.06%. The data were obtained in a study of beta chain features in type 1 diabetes. The CDR3 extends over 14 amino acids. The germline V gene has CDR1 MNHNY and CDR2 SVGAGI (reference sequence). With 4 bases removed from V and 3 bases from J, the gap between germline ends came to 9 bases.

Material for sequencing was naive CD4+ T cells from blood. This receptor was taken from a man aged 18 to 30 in good health. The rearrangement links TRBV6-6 to TRBJ1-4, with D maybe TRBD1 (5 bases). The CDR3 here is CASSFPGPNEKLFF. The CDR3 DNA sequence: TGTGCCAGCAGTTTCCCAGGGCCTAATGAAAAACTGTTTTTT.